The 5 T cell receptor beta chains below were found in one sample sequenced in a study of tumor-infiltrating lymphocytes in primary liver carcinoma. From around 18-30 mg of unsorted bulk tissue, DNA and RNA were co-extracted together. A constant-region primer served to make TCR beta cDNA from around 500 ng total RNA. Construction of TCR beta libraries relied on three successive nested multiplex PCR rounds employing slightly modified ARM-PCR. TRBV1-TRBV30 forward primers and a C-beta reverse primer were used in the first two PCR rounds, which each ran for about 9 cycles. TCRdb recomputed calls from the multiplex PCR reads with MiXCR, one row per CDR3 protein. The sample yields approximately 110,000 distinct CDR3 sequences, 55% to 65% seen once. Sequences were obtained from liver tumor tissue from sampling region 1. The subset is: tumor region T1, superior pole. The receptor source for this set is a woman in her sixties or seventies with primary liver carcinoma and hepatitis B virus infection.

As to this clonotype: A junction end diverges from the germline sequence, so it may reflect a read error. This chain connects TRBV30 to TRBJ1-5; no reliable D call. This CDR3 spans 12 amino acids. CDR1 and CDR2 from the germline V gene are GTSNPN and SVGIG (reference sequence). The CDR3 is CARSVGNQPQHF. In DNA form, the CDR3 reads TGTGCCAGGAGTGTTGGCAATCAGCCCCAGCATTTT.

With respect to this clonotype: This may arise from a read error, as a much more abundant clone is one base away. The chain links TRBV28 to TRBJ2-2; possible D gene TRBD2, 7 bases. This CDR3 is 14 amino acids long. CDR1 and CDR2 from the germline V gene are MDHEN and SYDVKM. The CDR3 is CASSRGGGTGELSF. The CDR3 DNA follows: TGTGCCAGCAGCAGAGGGGGGGGGACCGGGGAGCTGTCTTTT. The full variable domain, completed using reference TRBV28 and TRBJ2-2, is DVKVTQSSRYLVKRTGEKVFLECVQDMDHENMFWYRQDPGLGLRLIYFSYDVKMKEKGDIPEGYSVSREKKERFSLILESASTNQTSMYLCASSRGGGTGELSFGEGSRLTVL.

V usage is TRBV7-9 and J usage is TRBJ2-7, with 9 nucleotides matching TRBD2. The V and J ends lost 6 bases and 7 bases, in that order; junction bases with no gene match: 7. CDR3 length equals 13 residues. CDR1 and CDR2 (germline): SEHNR, FQNEAQ (reference sequence). CDR3 nucleotide sequence: TGTGCCAGCAGGCATGCGGGAGGGAAAGAGCAGTACTTC. This codes for CASRHAGGKEQYF. The whole variable domain, filled in from reference TRBV7-9 and TRBJ2-7, reads DTGVSQNPRHKITKRGQNVTFRCDPISEHNRLYWYRQTLGQGPEFLTYFQNEAQLEKSRLLSDRFSAERPKGSFSTLEIQRTEQGDSAMYLCASRHAGGKEQYFGPGTRLTVT.

To note about this clonotype: The junction differs from germline at one of its ends, possibly a read error. J is TRBJ2-3 and V is TRBV10-3; no reliable D call. Looked up from germline, CDR1 is ENHRY and CDR2 is SYGVKD. The CDR3 has 17 residues. The CDR3 protein is CAISESHLRAGRDTQFF. CDR3 nucleotide sequence: TGTGCCATCAGTGAGTCCCACTTGCGAGCAGGACGAGATACGCAGTTTTTT.

Turning to this clonotype: It is likely a read error, because the conserved phenylalanine at the end of the CDR3 is missing. The DNA is left out, because the CDR3 cannot be placed on it with certainty; the CDR3 is given as TCRdb lists it. The genes are TRBV11-1 and TRBJ1-1. With termini counted, the CDR3 has 13 amino acids. Germline V gene sequence: CDR1 SGHAT, CDR2 FQDESV (reference sequence). The CDR3 loop is CASSLRVMAESFS.